The 17 T cell receptor beta chains listed next were all sequenced from one sample in a study of blood T cell repertoires in COVID-19. Sequencing used immunoSEQ multiplex PCR; TCRdb keeps in-frame clones, though not all of them. The table has about 68,000 clones, around 83% seen once; the top ten hold 35% to 50%. The sample comprised peripheral blood. These receptors originate from a man older than 75 with acute or convalescent COVID-19.

The chain links TRBV19 to TRBJ1-1; no clear D gene. Germline V CDR1 and CDR2: LNHDA, SQIVND (reference sequence). V was trimmed by 6 bases and J by 11 bases, leaving 16 bases between them. This CDR3 spans 12 amino acids. CDR3 protein: CASSMFRGRAFF. The DNA of the CDR3 is TGTGCCAGTAGCATGTTCAGAGGCCGTGCTTTCTTT.

This clone was recorded a few times. The chain is built from TRBV7-9 and TRBJ2-7; 10 nucleotides match TRBD1. The V segment lost 3 bases and the J segment 5 bases; nucleotides outside the gene matches: 4. There are 14 residues in the CDR3. Germline loops: CDR1 SEHNR, CDR2 FQNEAQ (reference sequence). CDR3 coding DNA: TGTGCCAGCAGCTTGGGACAGGGGCTCCACGAGCAGTACTTC. The encoded protein is CASSLGQGLHEQYF.

The genes are TRBV2 and TRBJ2-1; the D gene is possibly TRBD2 (5 bases). V was pared by 0 bases and J by 1 base, with 10 bases between. The CDR3 is made up of 16 amino acids. Germline CDR1 SNHLY, CDR2 FYNNEI. The CDR3 DNA follows: TGTGCCAGCAGTGAAGCGGAGGATTTGTCCTACAATGAGCAGTTCTTC. Protein sequence: CASSEAEDLSYNEQFF.

The V gene is TRBV29-1, the J gene TRBJ2-1, with TRBD2 matching over 12 bases. V was pared by 7 bases and J by 6 bases, with 4 bases of the junction left unmatched. Per the germline V gene, CDR1 is SQVTM and CDR2 is ANQGSEA. The CDR3 consists of 13 residues. The CDR3 loop is CSGAGLAGNEQFF. The CDR3 DNA is TGCAGCGGAGCGGGACTAGCGGGCAATGAGCAGTTCTTC.

This rearrangement joins TRBV28 to TRBJ1-1, with D possibly being TRBD1 (5 bases). The CDR3 is 14 amino acids. Germline assignment: CDR1 MDHEN and CDR2 SYDVKM. Trimming removed 3 bases at V and 11 bases at J, with 19 bases between. CDR3 protein: CASSFLDINAGAFF. CDR3 nucleotide sequence: TGTGCCAGCAGTTTTTTGGACATAAACGCTGGGGCTTTCTTT. Together with reference TRBV28 and TRBJ1-1, the CDR3 gives the full variable domain: DVKVTQSSRYLVKRTGEKVFLECVQDMDHENMFWYRQDPGLGLRLIYFSYDVKMKEKGDIPEGYSVSREKKERFSLILESASTNQTSMYLCASSFLDINAGAFFGQGTRLTVV.

This clone was seen once. The rearrangement joins TRBV24-1 to TRBJ2-2; D is ambiguous. Germline V gene sequence: CDR1 KGHDR, CDR2 SFDVKD. V was clipped by 5 bases and J by 7 bases, with 7 bases between them. The CDR3 covers 12 residues. The CDR3 coding sequence is TGTGCCACCAGTGGAATCGGCGGGGAGCTGTTTTTT. This translates into CATSGIGGELFF.

The V and J genes are TRBV19 and TRBJ2-2, with D possibly being TRBD2 (5 bases). The germline V and J ends were trimmed by 0 bases and 5 bases, with 13 bases remaining between them. CDR3 length: 16 residues. Germline V gives CDR1 LNHDA, CDR2 SQIVND (reference sequence). The CDR3 loop reads CASSIDTGISTGELFF. The CDR3 DNA reads as TGTGCCAGTAGTATAGATACCGGGATTAGTACCGGGGAGCTGTTTTTT.

This clone has just one count. This sequence joins TRBV9 and TRBJ2-3; TRBD2 matches 11 bases. V was pared by 3 bases and J by 2 bases, with 5 bases of the junction left unmatched. There are 16 residues in the CDR3. Germline CDR1 and CDR2: SGDLS and YYNGEE. The CDR3 sequence is CASSAGTSGFTDTQYF. The CDR3 DNA reads as TGTGCCAGCAGCGCAGGGACTAGCGGATTCACAGATACGCAGTATTTT.

In DNA, the CDR3 is TGTGCCAGCACCTTTGACAGCATGAGATCTGAAGCTTTCTTT. Translation: CASTFDSMRSEAFF. The chain combines TRBV2 with TRBJ1-1, with D possibly matching TRBD1 (5 bases). The CDR3 runs to 14 residues. The V gene's germline CDR1 is SNHLY and CDR2 FYNNEI. V was pared by 7 bases and J by 6 bases, with 18 bases between.

The rearrangement joins TRBV18 to TRBJ1-4; no firm D call. Trimming removed 6 bases at V and 8 bases at J, with 10 bases between. CDR3 size: 12 residues. Germline assignment: CDR1 KGHSH and CDR2 LQKENI. The CDR3 nucleotides read TGTGCCAGCTCCCTTGGAGGGGAAAAACTGTTTTTT. Its translation: CASSLGGEKLFF. Using reference TRBV18 and TRBJ1-4 for the parts outside the CDR3, the full variable domain is NAGVMQNPRHLVRRRGQEARLRCSPMKGHSHVYWYRQLPEEGLKFMVYLQKENIIDESGMPKERFSAEFPKEGPSILRIQQVVRGDSAAYFCASSLGGEKLFFGSGTQLSVL.

The chain is built from TRBV29-1 and TRBJ1-5, with 7 bases lining up with TRBD1. This CDR3 comprises 13 residues. V was pared by 4 bases and J by 6 bases, with 6 bases of the junction left unmatched. Looked up from germline, CDR1 is SQVTM and CDR2 is ANQGSEA. The CDR3 loop is CSVAQGDSQPQHF. Written as DNA, the CDR3 is TGCAGCGTTGCCCAGGGGGATAGTCAGCCCCAGCATTTT. The full variable domain, rest sourced from reference TRBV29-1 and TRBJ1-5, is SAVISQKPSRDICQRGTSLTIQCQVDSQVTMMFWYRQQPGQSLTLIATANQGSEATYESGFVIDKFPISRPNLTFSTLTVSNMSPEDSSIYLCSVAQGDSQPQHFGDGTRLSIL.

V is TRBV6-2 or TRBV6-3 and J is TRBJ2-2, with a possible D match to TRBD1 (5 bases). The germline gives CDR1 MNHEY, CDR2 SVGEGT. This CDR3 is 13 amino acids long. Trimming took 2 bases from V and 7 from J, leaving 8 bases between them. The CDR3 coding sequence is TGTGCCAGCAGTTACAGGGGAAACGGGGAGCTGTTTTTT. Translated: CASSYRGNGELFF.

The chain has TRBV7-9 and TRBJ1-2; D might be TRBD1 (5 bases). The CDR3 contains 12 residues. The ends were cut back, 1 base at V and 8 bases at J, with 8 bases in the middle. Germline loops: CDR1 SEHNR, CDR2 FQNEAQ (reference sequence). CDR3 DNA: TGTGCCAGCAGCTTAGAGGGGCCGGGCTACACCTTC. It yields the protein CASSLEGPGYTF.

This clone was recorded a few times. The chain joins TRBV5-1 to TRBJ1-4; TRBD1 might be the D (5 bases). V was clipped by 0 bases and J by 5 bases, with 8 bases between them. This CDR3 is 14 amino acids long. Germline CDR1 SGHRS, CDR2 YFSETQ. The CDR3 region has the DNA TGCGCCAGCAGCTTGGCGGCAGGGAATGAAAAACTGTTTTTT. Protein sequence: CASSLAAGNEKLFF.

V gene TRBV7-2 combines with J gene TRBJ2-7; 9 nucleotides align to TRBD1. The length of the CDR3 is 13 residues. After removal of 5 bases from V and 5 bases from J, the junction contained 4 bases not matched to a gene. Germline V gives CDR1 SGHTA, CDR2 FQGNSA. The CDR3 DNA follows: TGTGCCAGCAGCCCAAGACAGGGGGACGAGCAGTACTTC. It codes for CASSPRQGDEQYF. Full variable domain (remainder filled in from reference TRBV7-2 and TRBJ2-7): GAGVSQSPSNKVTEKGKDVELRCDPISGHTALYWYRQSLGQGLEFLIYFQGNSAPDKSGLPSDRFSAERTGGSVSTLTIQRTQQEDSAVYLCASSPRQGDEQYFGPGTRLTVT.

This chain connects TRBV7-2 to TRBJ2-1; 7 bases fit TRBD2. V shed 3 bases, J shed 5 bases, and the junction held 4 bases outside the gene matches. CDR1 SGHTA and CDR2 FQGNSA come from the germline V gene. There are 14 residues in the CDR3. DNA of the CDR3: TGTGCCAGCAGCTTGCAGGGACTAAACAATGAGCAGTTCTTC. This gives the protein CASSLQGLNNEQFF.

This clone has a handful of counts. The gene calls are TRBV19 and TRBJ2-1; TRBD2 aligns across 9 bases. The length of the CDR3 is 16 residues. J was trimmed by 9 bases and V by 5 bases; bases with no gene match: 14. Germline-derived CDR1 and CDR2 are LNHDA and SQIVND (reference sequence). The CDR3 sequence: CASSSLAGWGSGEQFF. CDR3 DNA sequence: TGTGCCAGTAGTTCTCTAGCGGGATGGGGTTCGGGTGAGCAGTTCTTC.